The 30 T cell receptor beta chains in this list originate from one sample, sequenced in a study of T cells in Graves' hyperthyroidism and ophthalmopathy. RNA transcripts provided the source from which TCR beta CDR3 regions were amplified. The TCR CDR3 was amplified in a first-round RT-PCR using the HTBI primer set. TCRdb reanalysed the multiplex PCR reads using MiXCR and keeps one entry per CDR3 protein. The data show about 520,000 distinct CDR3 sequences, around 22% seen once. Sequencing was carried out using blood. The receptors originated from a woman aged 25 to 39 with Graves' ophthalmopathy.

This clonotype occurred many times. This chain uses TRBV6-1 with TRBJ2-7, with D hard to call. The CDR3 contains 14 residues. The germline gives CDR1 MNHNS, CDR2 SASEGT. Trimming took 5 bases from V and 3 from J, leaving 14 bases between them. Here the CDR3 DNA reads TGTGCCAGCAGTCCTCAGTCGACGTTCTACGAGCAGTACTTC. Translation gives CASSPQSTFYEQYF.

V usage is TRBV5-1 and J usage is TRBJ1-4; maybe TRBD1 (6 bases). The V gene lost 4 bases and the J gene lost 8 bases, with 15 bases spanning the gap. This CDR3 has 14 residues. Germline lookup yields CDR1 SGHRS and CDR2 YFSETQ. CDR3: CASSRGVPGEKLFF. The CDR3 DNA is TGCGCCAGCAGCAGGGGGGTCCCCGGAGAAAAACTGTTTTTT.

Ten or more counts support this clonotype. This rearrangement joins TRBV5-1 to TRBJ1-2; no definite D call. The V gene lost 0 bases and the J gene lost 6 bases, with 12 bases spanning the gap. The CDR3 is 14 residues long. Per germline, CDR1 SGHRS and CDR2 YFSETQ. The CDR3 sequence is CASSLAGTANGYTF. CDR3 nucleotides: TGCGCCAGCAGCTTGGCCGGTACGGCTAATGGCTACACCTTC.

This clonotype has a count of ten or more. The chain is built from TRBV20-1 and TRBJ1-6; TRBD1 might be the D (6 bases). CDR1 DFQATT and CDR2 SNEGSKA come from the germline V gene (reference sequence). The V end was cut by 1 base, the J end by 8 bases, with 12 bases between. The CDR3 loop spans 14 amino acids. The CDR3: CSARVTGKHSPLHF. CDR3 coding DNA: TGCAGTGCTAGAGTTACAGGGAAGCATTCACCCCTCCACTTT.

This clonotype was seen just once. This sequence joins TRBV6-5 and TRBJ2-5; TRBD2 agrees at 8 bases. The CDR3 is 15 amino acids. The germline V gene has CDR1 MNHEY and CDR2 SVGAGI. After removal of 0 bases from V and 3 bases from J, the junction contained 3 bases not matched to a gene. The CDR3 protein is CASSYSGAGEETQYF. The CDR3 DNA is TGTGCCAGCAGTTACTCAGGAGCGGGAGAAGAGACCCAGTACTTC.

This chain joins TRBV13 and TRBJ1-2; D might be TRBD1 (5 bases). The CDR3 sequence is 13 residues long. The germline gives CDR1 PRHDT, CDR2 FYEKMQ (reference sequence). V lost 4 bases and J 4 bases, leaving 10 bases between the germline ends. The chain's CDR3 is CASSSGLGYGYTF. The CDR3, as DNA: TGTGCCAGCAGCTCGGGGCTGGGCTATGGCTACACCTTC.

This clonotype was seen at least ten times. The chain employs TRBV12-3 or TRBV12-4 and TRBJ1-5, with 10 bases that match TRBD1. V shed 6 bases, J shed 0 bases, and the junction held 11 bases outside the gene matches. The CDR3 totals 18 residues. The CDR3 DNA reads as TGTGCCAGCAGGGAACGGGACAGGGGACCTTATAGCAATCAGCCCCAGCATTTT. Translating gives CASRERDRGPYSNQPQHF.

The chain is built from TRBV28 and TRBJ2-1, with D perhaps TRBD1 or TRBD2 (5 bases each). The CDR3 extends over 15 amino acids. Trimming stripped 10 bases from V and 5 bases from J, with 21 bases between. Germline V gives CDR1 MDHEN, CDR2 SYDVKM. CDR3 DNA sequence: TGTGCCATAGCTCCGGGGCTATTCTCAAACAATGAGCAGTTCTTC. It encodes CAIAPGLFSNNEQFF. The full variable domain, completed using reference TRBV28 and TRBJ2-1, is DVKVTQSSRYLVKRTGEKVFLECVQDMDHENMFWYRQDPGLGLRLIYFSYDVKMKEKGDIPEGYSVSREKKERFSLILESASTNQTSMYLCAIAPGLFSNNEQFFGPGTRLTVL.

This clonotype was seen many times. J is TRBJ2-4 and V is TRBV12-3 or TRBV12-4, with 9 bases identical to TRBD1. Trimming cost V 6 bases and J 7 bases; bases outside gene matches: 4. The CDR3 spans 13 residues. In DNA, the CDR3 is TGTGCCAGCAGATCCGGGACAGGGAACATTCAGTACTTC. Residues: CASRSGTGNIQYF.

The chain has TRBV9 and TRBJ1-1; no firm D call. CDR3 length equals 14 residues. Trimming removed 0 bases from V and 3 bases from J, with 9 bases in between. Germline CDR1 is SGDLS and CDR2 is YYNGEE. CDR3: CASSVASSDTEAFF. CDR3 in DNA: TGTGCCAGCAGCGTAGCTTCCAGTGACACTGAAGCTTTCTTT.

J is TRBJ1-2 and V is TRBV25-1; D is ambiguous. The CDR3 loop spans 14 amino acids. Germline CDR1 MGHDK, CDR2 SYGVNS. Between the trimmed V and J ends, which lost 1 base and 6 bases, there was a span of 12 bases. The CDR3 region is CASSEFSRPDGYTF. The DNA for the CDR3 is TGTGCCAGCAGTGAATTTAGCAGGCCGGATGGCTACACCTTC.

This clonotype showed up many times. V usage is TRBV11-1 and J usage is TRBJ2-5; D not resolved. The germline V gene has CDR1 SGHAT and CDR2 FQDESV (reference sequence). V lost 0 bases to trimming and J lost 4 bases, with 12 bases between them. The CDR3 length is 15 residues. This chain's CDR3 is CASSLALVAGETQYF. The DNA of the CDR3 is TGTGCCAGCAGCTTAGCGTTGGTAGCTGGAGAGACCCAGTACTTC. Full variable domain (remainder filled in from reference TRBV11-1 and TRBJ2-5): EAEVAQSPRYKITEKSQAVAFWCDPISGHATLYWYRQILGQGPELLVQFQDESVVDDSQLPKDRFSAERLKGVDSTLKIQPAELGDSAMYLCASSLALVAGETQYFGPGTRLLVL.

This sequence joins TRBV2 and TRBJ1-2; no reliable D call. The CDR3 totals 15 residues. Trimming left V 3 bases short and J 4 bases short, with 15 bases between. CDR1 and CDR2 from the germline V gene are SNHLY and FYNNEI. DNA for the CDR3: TGTGCCAGCAGTGAGAACAGACCGCTTGGCTATGGCTACACCTTC. Its translation: CASSENRPLGYGYTF.

The sample holds many counts of this clonotype. The chain is built from TRBV4-1 and TRBJ1-2, with 10 bases that match TRBD1. The CDR3 loop spans 15 amino acids. Germline assignment: CDR1 MGHRA and CDR2 YSYEKL. The V segment lost 4 bases and the J segment 6 bases; nucleotides outside the gene matches: 8. The CDR3 loop is CASSLRDRGSDGYTF. CDR3 DNA sequence: TGCGCCAGCAGCCTCCGGGACAGGGGAAGTGATGGCTACACCTTC.

This clonotype appeared many times. V and J are TRBV7-2 and TRBJ2-5, with unresolved D. With 5 bases removed from V and 5 bases from J, the gap between germline ends came to 12 bases. CDR1 and CDR2 from the germline V gene are SGHTA and FQGNSA. This CDR3 spans 13 amino acids. In DNA form, the CDR3 reads TGTGCCAGCAGCCAGGCTAGGTCGGAGACCCAGTACTTC. Translated: CASSQARSETQYF.

The J gene is TRBJ2-5, the V gene TRBV7-2; 8 bases agree with TRBD2. With 5 bases clipped from V and 5 bases from J, the junction kept 4 bases outside the gene matches. Germline loops: CDR1 SGHTA, CDR2 FQGNSA. CDR3 length: 13 amino acids. The CDR3 sequence: CASSPAGVETQYF. Here the CDR3 DNA reads TGTGCCAGCAGCCCAGCGGGAGTTGAGACCCAGTACTTC.

Ten or more counts support this clonotype. The chain links TRBV7-3 to TRBJ1-1; D gene unclear. The CDR3 contains 13 residues. V was clipped by 5 bases and J by 2 bases, with 9 bases between them. From germline, CDR1 is SGHTA and CDR2 FQGTGA. Written as DNA, the CDR3 is TGTGCCAGCAGCCAAGACCAAAACACTGAAGCTTTCTTT. It is translated as CASSQDQNTEAFF.

This clonotype was recorded many times. This sequence joins TRBV6-5 and TRBJ2-5; 10 bases line up with TRBD2. This CDR3 contains 17 residues. V gave up 6 bases and J gave up 3 bases; unmatched junction bases: 13. Germline V gives CDR1 MNHEY, CDR2 SVGAGI. DNA for the CDR3: TGTGCCAGCAGCCTCAGGACTAGCGGAGGACCTAAAGAGACCCAGTACTTC. Translated: CASSLRTSGGPKETQYF.

In its sample, this clonotype was seen many times. The V gene is TRBV11-2, the J gene TRBJ2-5; D is unclear. Germline-derived CDR1 and CDR2 are SGHAT and FQNNGV. The length of the CDR3 is 14 residues. The V end was cut by 2 bases, the J end by 0 bases, with 7 bases between. CDR3 nucleotides: TGTGCCAGCAGCTTATCACTGTACCAAGAGACCCAGTACTTC. It translates to CASSLSLYQETQYF.

This clonotype has ten or more counts. V and J are TRBV5-1 and TRBJ2-7; a possible D gene is TRBD2 (6 bases). The CDR3 is 14 amino acids. Trimming cost V 0 bases and J 3 bases, with 10 bases left between them. Germline CDR1 is SGHRS and CDR2 is YFSETQ. The CDR3 here is CASSLGLDLYEQYF. The CDR3 bases are TGCGCCAGCAGCTTGGGACTAGACCTCTACGAGCAGTACTTC.

This sequence joins TRBV3-1 and TRBJ2-7; TRBD2 aligns across 7 bases. Germline-derived CDR1 and CDR2 are LGHDT and YNNKEL (reference sequence). The trim removed 8 bases at V and 2 bases at J, leaving 15 bases unmatched. The CDR3 length is 16 residues. CDR3 nucleotides: TGTGCCAGCGGGGGGGGGACTGACCCAAATGCCTACGAGCAGTACTTC. Its translation: CASGGGTDPNAYEQYF.

This clonotype was seen many times. The chain joins TRBV2 to TRBJ1-5; D possibly corresponds to TRBD1 (6 bases). The V gene's germline CDR1 is SNHLY and CDR2 FYNNEI. V was pared by 2 bases and J by 7 bases, with 6 bases between. The CDR3 is 12 residues long. CDR3 in DNA: TGTGCCAGCAGTGAACAGGGGCAGCCCCAGCATTTT. Translating it yields CASSEQGQPQHF.

This clonotype was counted at least ten times. CDR3 in DNA: TGCAGCGTTGGTGGAACCGGGACAGTGGACACCGGGGAGCTGTTTTTT. It is translated as CSVGGTGTVDTGELFF. This rearrangement joins TRBV29-1 to TRBJ2-2, with 7 bases identical to TRBD1. The CDR3 runs 16 residues. Trimming cost V 4 bases and J 3 bases; bases outside gene matches: 11. Per the germline V gene, CDR1 is SQVTM and CDR2 is ANQGSEA.

This clonotype was recorded many times. The CDR3 reads CASRIGGTGELFF. The CDR3 coding sequence is TGTGCCAGCAGGATAGGGGGCACCGGGGAGCTGTTTTTT. This chain uses TRBV6-1 with TRBJ2-2; TRBD1 might be the D (6 bases). The CDR3 runs 13 residues. Germline CDR1 reads MNHNS; CDR2 reads SASEGT. Trimming removed 6 bases at V and 4 bases at J, with 9 bases between.

A remark on this clonotype: This may come from a read error, since a much larger clone is one base off. The chain employs TRBV12-3 or TRBV12-4 and TRBJ1-5, with 7 bases identical to TRBD1. The CDR3 totals 17 residues. DNA of the CDR3: TGTGCCGGCAGGACCCAGGGCAGGGGGTTTAGCAATCAGCCCCAGCATTTT. Translating gives CAGRTQGRGFSNQPQHF.

The V call is TRBV10-3, the J call TRBJ2-5, with 8 nucleotides matching TRBD1. This CDR3 has 13 residues. The germline V gene has CDR1 ENHRY and CDR2 SYGVKD. The trim removed 5 bases at V and 5 bases at J, leaving 4 bases unmatched. CDR3 loop: CAISQTGDETQYF. CDR3 bases: TGTGCCATCAGTCAGACAGGGGATGAGACCCAGTACTTC.

The chain employs TRBV9 and TRBJ1-1; the D is unclear. Germline V gene sequence: CDR1 SGDLS, CDR2 YYNGEE. The CDR3 consists of 15 residues. V lost 0 bases, J lost 1 base, and 10 bases lay in between. CDR3: CASSVVGAGNTEAFF. DNA for the CDR3: TGTGCCAGCAGCGTAGTAGGTGCGGGGAACACTGAAGCTTTCTTT. The full variable domain, completed using reference TRBV9 and TRBJ1-1, is DSGVTQTPKHLITATGQRVTLRCSPRSGDLSVYWYQQSLDQGLQFLIQYYNGEERAKGNILERFSAQQFPDLHSELNLSSLELGDSALYFCASSVVGAGNTEAFFGQGTRLTVV.

This clonotype was counted many times. The junction and the germline gene differ at one end; a read error may be behind it. This rearrangement joins TRBV20-1 to TRBJ2-2, with D possibly matching TRBD2 (6 bases). The germline V gene has CDR1 DFQATT and CDR2 SNEGSKA (reference sequence). This CDR3 region has 15 residues. In nucleotides, the CDR3 is TGCAGTGCTAGAGATGCTAGCGAGAACGCCGGGGAGCTGTTTTTT. The encoded protein is CSARDASENAGELFF.

The genes are TRBV30 and TRBJ2-2; no definite D call. Germline-derived CDR1 and CDR2 are GTSNPN and SVGIG (reference sequence). This CDR3 has 14 residues. V was cut by 0 bases and J by 4 bases, with 9 bases left in between. CDR3 nucleotide sequence: TGTGCCTGGAGTGTACATCTGGCCACCGGGGAGCTGTTTTTT. This translates into CAWSVHLATGELFF.

This clonotype was detected many times. The chain has TRBV6-1 and TRBJ2-7; D ambiguous. The CDR3 spans 15 residues. In germline, CDR1 is MNHNS, CDR2 SASEGT. V lost 0 bases and J lost 2, with 11 bases in between. The CDR3 DNA sequence: TGTGCCAGCAGTGAAGCGTCGCTAACAGCCTACGAGCAGTACTTC. Its translation: CASSEASLTAYEQYF.